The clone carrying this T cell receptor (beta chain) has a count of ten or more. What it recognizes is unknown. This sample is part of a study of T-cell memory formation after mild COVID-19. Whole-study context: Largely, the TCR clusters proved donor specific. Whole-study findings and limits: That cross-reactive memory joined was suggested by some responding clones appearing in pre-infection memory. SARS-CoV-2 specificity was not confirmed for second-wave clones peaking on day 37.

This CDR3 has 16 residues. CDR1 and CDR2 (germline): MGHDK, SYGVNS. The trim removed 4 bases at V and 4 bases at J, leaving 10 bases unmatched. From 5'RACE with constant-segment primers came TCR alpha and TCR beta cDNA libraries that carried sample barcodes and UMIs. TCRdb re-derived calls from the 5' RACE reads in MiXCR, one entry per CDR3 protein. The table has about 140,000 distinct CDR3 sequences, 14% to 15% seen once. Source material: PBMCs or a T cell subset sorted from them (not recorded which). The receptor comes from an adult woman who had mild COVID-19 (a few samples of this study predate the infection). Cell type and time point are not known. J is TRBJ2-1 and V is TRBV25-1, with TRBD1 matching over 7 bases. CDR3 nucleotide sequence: TGTGCCAGCAGTGTCCAAGGGACAGCTAAATACAATGAGCAGTTCTTC. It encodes CASSVQGTAKYNEQFF.